This is a list of T cell receptor beta chains from one sample in a study of tumor and adjacent non-tumor tissue in lung cancer. From the multiplex PCR reads, TCRdb called clonotypes with MiXCR, one entry per CDR3 protein. The sample comprises around 66,000 distinct CDR3 sequences, roughly 73% of which are singletons, and under 30% rests with the top ten. The specimen sequenced was lung tumor tissue. The receptors originated from a man aged 60-69 years with non-small cell lung cancer. CDR3s leave out the opening cysteine and the closing phenylalanine or tryptophan.

CDR3	J	V
AGSASAGYEHY	TRBJ2-7	TRBV5-5
DGSLENSLYEQY	TRBJ2-7	TRBV7-8
TGQASADEQY	TRBJ2-7	TRBV20-1
TSSSGTGVRDQQF	TRBJ2-1	TRBV10-1
ASRRSPHNSEQF	TRBJ2-1	TRBV6-6
GARAVRLETQY	TRBJ2-5	TRBV20-1
ASSLCTSGTDTQY	TRBJ2-3	TRBV11-2
ASSFRQGALNEQF	TRBJ2-1	TRBV6-5
ATLTGTGHLF	TRBJ2-2	TRBV6-5
ASSNSGQGYTGELL	TRBJ2-2	TRBV7-8
GSRGSLNTGELL	TRBJ2-2	TRBV6-5
ASSLPGPTRGNEQF	TRBJ2-1	TRBV28
KAPGTSVNEQF	TRBJ2-1	TRBV20-1
ASSPSPRVVDL	TRBJ1-1	TRBV7-8
ASSLLRLAGATDTQY	TRBJ2-3	TRBV28